This TCR beta chain came from a study of blood T cell repertoires in COVID-19 (dated by TCRdb to the early 2020s). Turning to the overall study: The collaborator samples originated in the United States, Italy and Spain and spanned the acute and convalescent phases of COVID-19. The prospective study material was composed of cDNA or gDNA derived from T cells, B-cell-depleted T cells, or PBMCs. The dataset comprised deeply sampled blood TCRbeta repertoires from subjects exposed to, actively infected with, or recovered from COVID-19. The repertoires were released in a freely available public database meant as a resource for research on the immune response to SARS-CoV-2. The samples were drawn from two sources: the first 160 participants of the ongoing ImmuneRACE study, and 1,200 or so subjects contributed by 6 global collaborators. A de-identified subject ID, COVID-19 status, age in years and sex were almost always included in the sample metadata. Where HLA class I and class II types were available, the types were taken from metadata supplied by the sample provider, not from assay-based typing.

This clone was detected only once. Its antigen is not yet known. It has no much larger one-base neighbor in the sample; base qualities were not kept. Study-level results and caveats: Clinical and demographic metadata were provided uncurated, with the amount varying by source and participant.

In the prospective study, participants were about 18 to 90 years old, resided in 25 or so geographic areas of the United States, and were enrolled through a virtual design. Cohort assignment in the prospective study relied on participant-reported clinical history from a screening survey and a study questionnaire. Recovered participants in ImmuneRACE Cohort 3 were defined by two consecutive negative NP/OP PCR tests, clearance by a healthcare professional, or resolution of symptoms. In the prospective study, mobile phlebotomists collected whole blood, serum and a nasopharyngeal or oropharyngeal swab from each participant. Additional blood draws and questionnaires over a 2-month period could optionally be provided by prospective study participants. Prospective study blood samples were shipped either frozen or at room temperature before DNA extraction. CDR1 and CDR2 (ENHRY, SYGVKD) derive from the germline V gene. Trimming costs V 2 bases and J 6 bases, and their ends lie 16 bases apart. From its cysteine to its phenylalanine, the CDR3 spans 15 amino acids. Of the read, only the CDR3 DNA is kept; its 45 bases are in frame from base 1.

TCRbeta CDR3 regions were amplified from genomic DNA using the immunoSEQ Assay, a bias-controlled multiplex PCR. The study's processing was this. The number of nucleated cells in each sample was estimated from the amplification of reference gene primers within the assay. To quantify the absolute abundance of each unique TCRbeta CDR3 rearrangement, sequence reads were collapsed and filtered. Productive Simpson clonality was computed per sample as the square root of Simpson's diversity index over productive rearrangements. In TCRdb, the immuneACCESS table is reduced to in-frame sequences with V and J assigned. These tables do not hold every clone; where another copy was compared, an unresolved V gene accounts for under half, and the others remain unexplained. That table supplies the V and J calls and clone size; D and trimming were determined from the DNA. The sample contains around 300,000 clones, around 91% of them found a single time. Around 2% of the sample lies in the top ten.

This clonotype was sampled from a young woman who had recovered from COVID-19. The sequenced sample was PBMCs or T cells enriched from blood (not recorded which). The rearrangement joined TRBV10-3 to TRBJ1-1, with the identity of the D gene unclear. The CDR3 here reads CAISEIEYRRPEAFF. The sequence in DNA is TGTGCCATCAGTGAGATAGAATATAGGCGGCCTGAAGCTTTCTTT.